A single sample is the source of the 3 T cell receptor beta chains below, sequenced in a study of cytomegalovirus exposure and HLA in healthy donors. The PCR contained 60 Vbeta and 13 Jbeta primers. The repertoire was sequenced with immunoSEQ multiplex PCR; TCRdb's copy has only in-frame clones and lacks some. This sample's table reports 80,000 to 95,000 clones. Material: PBMCs. Source of these receptors: a woman under 40 in good health and CMV-seronegative.

CDR3 coding DNA: TGTGCCTGGAGTGCCGGACAGAACTATGGCTACACCTTC. Its protein is CAWSAGQNYGYTF. The chain links TRBV30 to TRBJ1-2; tentative D call: TRBD1 (6 bases). Germline V lookup: CDR1 GTSNPN, CDR2 SVGIG (reference sequence). The V gene lost 1 base and the J gene lost 2 bases, with 8 bases spanning the gap. This CDR3 region has 13 residues.

This rearrangement joins TRBV6-5 to TRBJ2-7; TRBD1 matches at 7 bases. CDR3 length: 13 amino acids. Trimming at V came to 4 bases and at J to 6 bases, leaving 6 bases not matched to a gene. Germline values: CDR1 MNHEY, CDR2 SVGAGI. As DNA, the CDR3 is TGTGCCAGCAGTTCCCCCGCAGGGGGCGAGCAGTACTTC. Translating gives CASSSPAGGEQYF.

The V call is TRBV5-1, the J call TRBJ2-7; 9 positions match TRBD1. The trim removed 4 bases at V and 6 bases at J, leaving 8 bases unmatched. The CDR3 is made up of 14 amino acids. The germline CDR1 and CDR2 sequences are SGHRS and YFSETQ. The CDR3 spells CASSHRDRDGEQYF. The CDR3 DNA follows: TGCGCCAGCAGCCACCGGGACAGGGACGGCGAGCAGTACTTC. The variable domain in full, with the rest retrieved from reference TRBV5-1 and TRBJ2-7, is KAGVTQTPRYLIKTRGQQVTLSCSPISGHRSVSWYQQTPGQGLQFLFEYFSETQRNKGNFPGRFSGRQFSNSRSEMNVSTLELGDSALYLCASSHRDRDGEQYFGPGTRLTVT.